A single sample is the source of the 3 T cell receptor beta chains below, sequenced in a study of identical twins. TCRdb reanalysed the 5' RACE reads using MiXCR and keeps one entry per CDR3 protein. In the table there are roughly 1.6 million distinct CDR3 sequences, under 35% of which are singletons. Sequenced: cord blood. All receptors come from a newborn girl in good health.

This clonotype was counted only a few times. The V gene is TRBV3-1, the J gene TRBJ2-7; 10 bases are shared with TRBD2. Germline V gene data show CDR1 as LGHDT and CDR2 as YNNKEL (reference sequence). The V gene end was trimmed by 2 bases and the J gene end by 7 bases; junction bases not matched to a gene: 11. The CDR3 totals 16 residues. In nucleotides, the CDR3 is TGTGCCAGCAGCCAACCCGGACTAGCGGCATACAATGAGCAGTACTTC. Translating gives CASSQPGLAAYNEQYF.

This sequence joins TRBV5-6 and TRBJ2-1; 10 bases agree with TRBD2. The V segment lost 5 bases and the J segment 9 bases; nucleotides outside the gene matches: 8. Germline lookup yields CDR1 SGHDT and CDR2 YYEEEE. The CDR3 is 14 residues long. CDR3 DNA: TGTGCCAGCAGATTCCTAGCGGGGGTTATTGAGCAGTTCTTC. Protein: CASRFLAGVIEQFF.

V and J are TRBV20-1 and TRBJ2-1, with 16 bases matching TRBD2. Germline-derived CDR1 and CDR2 are DFQATT and SNEGSKA (reference sequence). The length of the CDR3 is 17 residues. The V segment lost 3 bases and the J segment 10 bases; nucleotides outside the gene matches: 12. Here the CDR3 reads CSARPKGLAGGPHEQFF. The CDR3 region has the DNA TGCAGTGCTAGGCCCAAGGGACTAGCGGGAGGGCCACACGAGCAGTTCTTC.